A selection of T cell receptor beta chains follows, all from one sample in a study of cytotoxic CD8 clonotypes in ibrutinib-treated CLL. Sequenced by immunoSEQ multiplex PCR; TCRdb stores in-frame clones only, minus some. The repertoire includes about 15,000 clones, around 48% of them detected once, and approximately 36% sits in the top ten. Specimen: PBMCs, collected at a 24-month disease-progression time point, from a patient treated with ibrutinib. The receptors originated from a human donor with chronic lymphocytic leukemia. Each CDR3 is given with its conserved first and last residue.

>TRBV11-2
CASSPGGEGRGYTF
>TRBV5-4
CASSEDRGLTEAFF
>TRBV7-8
CASSLGPYNEQFF
>TRBV2
CASSGGTDNQPQHF
>TRBV19
CASSIRRYWDNRNQPQHF
>TRBV29-1
CSVPGGINGYTF
>TRBV10-3
CAISGNYEQYF
>TRBV29-1
CSVTQGEQYF
>TRBV25-1
CASSGSGVNSPLHF
>TRBV14
CASSQDWANNEQFF
>TRBV4-1
CASSPDPGGNQPQHF
>TRBV27
CASSLGQGPEKLFF
>TRBV19
CASMDSNAYEQYF
>TRBV5-4
CASSSQGAYNQPQHF
>TRBV5-4
CASSGKGLVSFGETQYF
>TRBV19
CASSIAGSYNSPLHF
>TRBV27
CASSLSTGSSYEQYF
>TRBV5-5
CASSLTPAYEQYF
>TRBV27
CASSFGKASPLHF
>TRBV2
CASRPDSGNTIYF
>TRBV5-6
CASSLRTGGTDTQYF
>TRBV11-3
CASSSGLTGELFF
>TRBV19
CASTPTGIQETQYF
>TRBV9
CASSVVGRAANTEAFF
>TRBV11-3
CASSLGSQNEQFF
>TRBV7-8
CASSFRQEGGKLFF
>TRBV29-1
CSVVDIVTNYGYTF
>TRBV4-1
CASSPIGRGKTEAFF
>TRBV5-8
CASSSLEGRYGYTF
>TRBV5-6
CASSTGVMDEKLFF
>TRBV7-2
CASSPGLAVQETQYF
>TRBV7-9
CASSLATGWTGELFF
>TRBV18
CASSPRAGVAYEQYF
>TRBV13
CASSSGTVVAYEQYF
>TRBV27
CASSLTWDRAHEQFF
>TRBV5-1
CASSPDRGYNSPLHF
>TRBV2
CASSVPNATVLLEQFF
>TRBV2
CASSSPSPLHF
>TRBV5-1
CASSFLGQMNTEAFF
>TRBV6-1
CASSWTGDYEQYF
>TRBV5-6
CASSLGTLLTSNYGYTF
>TRBV2
CASSEEGGRHNEQFF
>TRBV19
CASSFASGGDEQFF
>TRBV27
CASSQQTFPYEQYF
>TRBV19
CASTVTRGAQETQYF
>TRBV19
CASSKDISSYNSPLHF
>TRBV9
CASSPAARGNTEAFF
>TRBV5-4
CASSVYGGNQPQHF
>TRBV5-6
CASSLMGTGNYGYTF
>TRBV19
CASSIPPRASGGRNEQFF